The source of this TCR beta chain is a study of shared clonotypes between healthy human individuals. On the study more broadly: Donors had three CD4 naive, three CD4 memory, two CD8 naive and one CD8 memory plate apiece.

Trimming removed 6 bases at V and 4 bases at J, with 10 bases between. In germline, CDR1 is MNHEY, CDR2 SMNVEV (reference sequence). The CDR3 consists of 13 residues. Sequencing used immunoSEQ multiplex PCR; TCRdb keeps in-frame clones, though not all of them. The data show some 89,000 clones, with under 80% seen just once and roughly 40% held by the top ten. The study, taken as a whole, reports: Non-shared clonotypes had lower generation probabilities than clonotypes shared by all four sorted-subset donors.

In regard to this clone: What it binds is unknown.

Specimen: memory CD8+ T cells sorted from blood. The subset denotes: CD45RO+ cells pooled with CCR7-negative TemRA cells. The sequence came from a man in his thirties or forties in good health. The genes are TRBV27 and TRBJ1-5, with D tentatively TRBD1 (6 bases). The CDR3 region is CASSHTGNQPQHF. For the CDR3, the DNA is TGTGCCAGCAGCCACACAGGGAATCAGCCCCAGCATTTT.